This T cell receptor (beta chain) was identified in a study of blood T cells in healthy people across ages. The CDR3 consists of 14 residues. Looked up from germline, CDR1 is LGHNA and CDR2 is YSLEER. Trimming left V 1 base short and J 11 bases short, with 17 bases between. Using a J-beta primer mix together with a sample-barcoded 5' primer, a second PCR was run for roughly 6 to 11 cycles. TCRdb re-derived calls from the 5' RACE reads in MiXCR, one entry per CDR3 protein. Of around 850,000 distinct CDR3 sequences detected, under 40% appear once; the ten largest clones hold roughly 13%. Material for sequencing was blood. This TCR derives from a young man in good health. The chain employs TRBV4-3 and TRBJ1-1; tentatively, D is TRBD1 (5 bases). DNA for the CDR3: TGCGCCAGCAGCCAAGCCGGGACGGGAAGCGCGGCTTTCTTT. Translating it yields CASSQAGTGSAAFF.